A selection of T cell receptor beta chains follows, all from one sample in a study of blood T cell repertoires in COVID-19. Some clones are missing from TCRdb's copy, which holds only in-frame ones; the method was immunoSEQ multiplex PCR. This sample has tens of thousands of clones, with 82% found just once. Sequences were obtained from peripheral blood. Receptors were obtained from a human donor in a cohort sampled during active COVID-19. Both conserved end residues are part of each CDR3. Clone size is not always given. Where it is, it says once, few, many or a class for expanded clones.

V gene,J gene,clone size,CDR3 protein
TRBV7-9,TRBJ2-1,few,CASSPPFRGGNEQFF
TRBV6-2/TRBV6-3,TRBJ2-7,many,CASSPRTGGYEQYF
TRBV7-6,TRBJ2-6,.,CASSPSGTGANVLTF
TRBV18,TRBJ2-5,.,CASSPEGGTQETQYF
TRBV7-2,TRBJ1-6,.,CASSLSVSSYNSPLHF
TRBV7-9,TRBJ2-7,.,CASSLGRQGIHEQYF
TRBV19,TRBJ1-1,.,CASNTFDSRPTEAFF
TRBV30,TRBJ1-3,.,CASGQNSGNTIYF
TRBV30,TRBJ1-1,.,CGAGLEAFTEAFF
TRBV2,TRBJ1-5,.,CASSGGRGVGNQPQHF
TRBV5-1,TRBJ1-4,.,CASSLGTDNEKLFF
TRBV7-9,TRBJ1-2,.,CASSSGQGARYGYTF
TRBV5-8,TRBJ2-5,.,CASSFLETAEAQYF
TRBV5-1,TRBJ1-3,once,CASSIGGESSGDTIYF
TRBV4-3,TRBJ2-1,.,CASSQEAEGIAYEQFF
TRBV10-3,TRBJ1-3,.,CAISERRVGGNTIYF
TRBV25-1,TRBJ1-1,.,CASSPGLSNTEAFF
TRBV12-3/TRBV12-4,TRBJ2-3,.,CASSFQSTDTQYF
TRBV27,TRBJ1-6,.,CASSLSPRATYNSPLHF
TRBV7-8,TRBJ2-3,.,CASSFRTGPSTDTQYF
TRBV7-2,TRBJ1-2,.,CASSEIPGTVERGYTF
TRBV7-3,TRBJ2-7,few,CASSQGGAYEQYF
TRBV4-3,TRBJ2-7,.,CASSPGGGYEQYF
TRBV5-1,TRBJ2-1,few,CASSRDRAPNPANEQFF
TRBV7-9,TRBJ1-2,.,CASSPDRGSGYTF
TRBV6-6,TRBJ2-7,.,CASSGGTGRSEQYF
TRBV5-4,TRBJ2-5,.,CASSLSSQETQYF
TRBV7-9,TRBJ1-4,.,CASSLVREKLFF
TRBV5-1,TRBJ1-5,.,CASSLGPLKMPQHF
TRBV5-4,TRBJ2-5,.,CASSLTSGAAEETQYF
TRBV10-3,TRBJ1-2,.,CAISAGTGVQGYTF
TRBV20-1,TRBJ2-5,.,CSASDDRQETQYF
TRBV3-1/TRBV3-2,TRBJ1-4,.,CASSPGQGSYYEKLFF
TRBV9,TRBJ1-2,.,CASSPHPGTANYGYTF
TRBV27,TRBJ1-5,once,CASSLSQGRNQPQHF
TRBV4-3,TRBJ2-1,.,CASSYYSSYNEQFF
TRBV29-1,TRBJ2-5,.,CSVDPGLAVQETQYF
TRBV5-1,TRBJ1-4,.,CASSLLGAANEKLFF
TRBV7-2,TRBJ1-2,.,CASSLVTRGGYGYTF
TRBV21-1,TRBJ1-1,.,CASRSSEGSTEAFF
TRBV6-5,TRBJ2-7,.,CATQRGYEQYF
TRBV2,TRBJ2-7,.,CASSEGSLDYEQYF
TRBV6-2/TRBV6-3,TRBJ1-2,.,CASSLVGRGLGGYTF
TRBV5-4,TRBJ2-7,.,CASSSSGGSYEQYF
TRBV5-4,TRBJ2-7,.,CASSQNRVGEQYF
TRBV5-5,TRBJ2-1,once,CASSLKRGVTNLYNEQFF
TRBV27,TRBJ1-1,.,CASSLYGGGTEAFF
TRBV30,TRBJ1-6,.,CAWSLAPPPLHF
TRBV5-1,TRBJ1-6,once,CASSLYRGANSPLHF
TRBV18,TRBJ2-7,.,CASSPPFTYEQYF
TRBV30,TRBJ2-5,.,CAWSVARVVSRETQYF